Detailed here is one T cell receptor beta chain. This sample is part of a study of blood T cell repertoires in COVID-19. Study information: Samples of COVID-19 (acute and convalescent) were obtained from the United States, Italy and Spain. T cells, B-cell-depleted T cells, or PBMCs supplied cDNA or gDNA.

TCRdb's table, derived via immunoSEQ multiplex PCR, lists solely in-frame clones and lacks some. The table shows 60,000 to 85,000 clones, with approximately 80% occurring only once. Germline V gene lookup returns CDR1 SEHNR and CDR2 FQNEAQ (reference sequence). The CDR3 loop spans 14 amino acids. Trimming stripped 1 base from V and 3 bases from J, with 10 bases between. This receptor was identified in a woman aged 55-75 years with acute or convalescent COVID-19. The gene calls are TRBV7-9 and TRBJ2-7, with a possible D match to TRBD2 (5 bases). The sequencing sample was made of peripheral blood. Written as DNA, the CDR3 is TGTGCCAGCAGCTTAGTGGGAGATCGCTACGAGCAGTACTTC. Its protein product is CASSLVGDRYEQYF.